The entry below gives a single T cell receptor (beta chain) sequence along with its context. This sample stems from a study of T cell changes during pregnancy in multiple sclerosis. There are 13 residues in the CDR3. Germline V CDR1 and CDR2: MNHNS, SASEGT. V was cut by 7 bases and J by 6 bases, with 12 bases left in between. Sequencing used immunoSEQ multiplex PCR; TCRdb keeps in-frame clones, though not all of them. The sample comprises tens of thousands of clones, over 85% of which are singletons, and about 3.1% rests with the top ten. The specimen was peripheral blood, collected in the first trimester of pregnancy. The sequence came from a female donor in good health, enrolled as a control in a pregnancy study. This chain uses TRBV6-1 with TRBJ1-4; D might be TRBD1 (5 bases). CDR3 loop: CASTPGYYEKLFF. CDR3 DNA sequence: TGTGCCAGCACCCCAGGGTACTATGAAAAACTGTTTTTT.